The 16 T cell receptor beta chains given below trace back to one sample, sequenced in a study of blood T cell repertoires in COVID-19. Profiling relied on immunoSEQ multiplex PCR, and the TCRdb table lists in-frame clones only, not all of them. The profile shows 100,000 or so clones, around 90% of them singletons. The sequencing sample was made of peripheral blood. The source is a man aged 45 to 65 with acute or convalescent COVID-19.

The chain joins TRBV19 to TRBJ1-5; 10 bases agree with TRBD1. Germline loops: CDR1 LNHDA, CDR2 SQIVND (reference sequence). The CDR3 has 19 residues. Losses at the gene ends were 4 bases for V and 6 bases for J; bases not matched to a gene: 18. CDR3 sequence (DNA): TGTGCCAGTAGTAGCTCACCGGGACAGGGGCCACCTGGGGTTCAGCCCCAGCATTTT. Its translation: CASSSSPGQGPPGVQPQHF.

This chain links TRBV5-6 with TRBJ2-5; 8 bases are a match to TRBD1. V was clipped by 1 base and J by 3 bases; unmatched bases: 2. The CDR3 is made up of 14 amino acids. Germline V lookup: CDR1 SGHDT, CDR2 YYEEEE. CDR3 nucleotides: TGTGCCAGCAGCTTGTCAGGGGGCGAAGAGACCCAGTACTTC. Residues: CASSLSGGEETQYF.

The gene calls are TRBV15 and TRBJ2-5, with D possibly TRBD2 on 6 matching bases. The CDR3 covers 15 residues. Trimming shortened V by 3 bases and J by 5 bases, and 16 bases separated the two germline ends. Germline-derived CDR1 and CDR2 are LNHNV and YYDKDF (reference sequence). In nucleotides, the CDR3 is TGTGCCACCAGCAGGCAACGACTAGTTGGCGAGACCCAGTACTTC. This sequence encodes CATSRQRLVGETQYF.

This clone was counted a single time. The rearrangement joins TRBV18 to TRBJ1-5; TRBD1 matches at 7 bases. Losses at the gene ends were 4 bases for V and 8 bases for J; bases not matched to a gene: 5. The CDR3 consists of 13 residues. Per germline, CDR1 KGHSH and CDR2 LQKENI. In DNA form, the CDR3 reads TGTGCCAGCTCACGGAGACAGGGAGAGCCCCAGCATTTT. It is translated as CASSRRQGEPQHF.

V is TRBV29-1 and J is TRBJ2-7; possibly TRBD2 for D (5 bases). Germline loops: CDR1 SQVTM, CDR2 ANQGSEA. This CDR3 has 13 amino acids. The V end was cut by 4 bases, the J end by 3 bases, with 13 bases between. CDR3 coding DNA: TGCAGCGTTGTGGAGTCGGCGGGCTACGAGCAGTACTTC. It translates to CSVVESAGYEQYF.

The chain carries TRBV29-1 and TRBJ2-7, with 9 bases matching TRBD1. Germline assignment: CDR1 SQVTM and CDR2 ANQGSEA. CDR3 length equals 13 residues. The trim removed 6 bases at V and 3 bases at J, leaving 6 bases unmatched. The CDR3 DNA reads as TGCAGCGTAAGACCGGGACAGGGCTACGAGCAGTACTTC. Translated, it gives CSVRPGQGYEQYF.

The rearrangement joins TRBV5-1 to TRBJ1-2; D is unresolved. Trimming cost V 0 bases and J 4 bases, with 10 bases left between them. The CDR3 runs to 14 residues. Germline V gene sequence: CDR1 SGHRS, CDR2 YFSETQ. DNA of the CDR3: TGCGCCAGCAGCTTGGCCGAGGGTATCTATGGCTACACCTTC. Translated: CASSLAEGIYGYTF.

The chain carries TRBV3-1 (or the pseudogene TRBV3-2) and TRBJ2-7; 8 nucleotides agree with TRBD1. The CDR3 sequence is 14 residues long. V trimming: 2 bases; J trimming: 5 bases; junction bases outside the gene matches: 5. CDR1 and CDR2 from the germline V gene are LGHDT and YNNKEL (reference sequence). The CDR3 nucleotides are TGTGCCAGCAGCCAACGGACAGGGTCCCACGAGCAGTACTTC. Protein sequence: CASSQRTGSHEQYF.

The chain recombines TRBV7-9 with TRBJ1-1; D unresolved. Germline lookup yields CDR1 SEHNR and CDR2 FQNEAQ (reference sequence). The ends were cut back, 3 bases at V and 7 bases at J, with 9 bases in the middle. CDR3 length equals 12 residues. The CDR3 nucleotides are TGTGCCAGCAGCTTCTCAGATATTGAAGCTTTCTTT. Translated: CASSFSDIEAFF.

This chain links TRBV5-6 with TRBJ1-1; D remains ambiguous. Germline CDR1 is SGHDT and CDR2 is YYEEEE. V dropped 0 bases and J dropped 7 bases, with 7 bases sitting between them. The CDR3 has 12 residues. CDR3 residues: CASSLGGIEAFF. Written as DNA, the CDR3 is TGTGCCAGCAGCTTGGGAGGTATTGAAGCTTTCTTT. The entire variable domain, with the rest obtained from reference TRBV5-6 and TRBJ1-1, is as follows: DAGVTQSPTHLIKTRGQQVTLRCSPKSGHDTVSWYQQALGQGPQFIFQYYEEEERQRGNFPDRFSGHQFPNYSSELNVNALLLGDSALYLCASSLGGIEAFFGQGTRLTVV.

The chain joins TRBV11-3 to TRBJ2-7, with 7 bases aligning to TRBD1. CDR3 length equals 15 residues. Germline assignment: CDR1 SGHNT and CDR2 YENEEA. With V trimmed by 0 bases and J by 2 bases, 4 bases remained unmatched. CDR3 in amino acids: CASSLDHRGTYEQYF. In DNA, the CDR3 is TGTGCCAGCAGCTTAGACCACAGGGGCACCTACGAGCAGTACTTC.

The table lists this clone with a few counts. The chain links TRBV7-6 to TRBJ2-7, with D maybe TRBD2 (6 bases). The CDR3 length is 16 residues. In germline, CDR1 is SGHVS, CDR2 FNYEAQ. Trimming left V 1 base short and J 0 bases short, with 13 bases between. The CDR3: CASSLGGVGGSYEQYF. The CDR3 DNA reads as TGTGCCAGCAGCTTAGGGGGGGTGGGAGGCTCCTACGAGCAGTACTTC.

The rearrangement joins TRBV6-1 to TRBJ2-3; 8 bases map to TRBD1. This CDR3 has 18 residues. V was clipped by 1 base and J by 5 bases; unmatched bases: 14. Germline loops: CDR1 MNHNS, CDR2 SASEGT. The CDR3 DNA sequence: TGTGCCAGCAGTGAAGAAGAAGACGGACAGGGCTGGGGAGATACGCAGTATTTT. Translating gives CASSEEEDGQGWGDTQYF.

The chain is built from TRBV21-1 and TRBJ1-2; TRBD1 is the table's D call and was not checked against the DNA. TRBV21-1 is deemed a pseudogene. This CDR3 is built from 16 residues. The CDR3 DNA reads TGTGCCAGCAGCGACCGGGACAGGGTATCGGTAGATGGCTACACCTTC. Its translation: CASSDRDRVSVDGYTF.

The chain links TRBV9 to TRBJ2-1; the match to TRBD2 covers 16 bases. CDR1 is SGDLS, CDR2 YYNGEE, per germline. V dropped 3 bases and J dropped 4; count of bases not matched to a gene: 4. The CDR3 totals 17 residues. The CDR3 is CASSGQGLAGGYNEQFF. Written as DNA, the CDR3 is TGTGCCAGCAGCGGGCAGGGACTAGCGGGGGGGTACAATGAGCAGTTCTTC.

The chain carries TRBV28 and TRBJ1-5, with 8 nucleotides matching TRBD1. Per germline, CDR1 MDHEN and CDR2 SYDVKM. CDR3 length equals 16 residues. V lost 7 bases and J lost 0; bases outside the gene matches: 8. CDR3 region: CASISGGQFSNQPQHF. For the CDR3, the DNA is TGTGCCAGCATCTCAGGGGGCCAGTTTAGCAATCAGCCCCAGCATTTT.